This TCR beta chain was sequenced during a study of blood T cell repertoires in COVID-19. The assay was immunoSEQ multiplex PCR, and TCRdb's table has in-frame clones only and misses some. The sample gives around 170,000 clones, about 89% of which show up once; roughly 2% is in the top ten. The source of this sequence is a man between 18 and 35 years old who had recovered from COVID-19. The sample was peripheral blood.

As DNA, the CDR3 is TGCGCCAGCAGCTTGGGGGGGACTAGCGGCTACAATGAGCAGTTCTTC. Translated: CASSLGGTSGYNEQFF. The chain employs TRBV5-1 and TRBJ2-1; 11 bases align to TRBD2. Germline loops: CDR1 SGHRS, CDR2 YFSETQ. The CDR3 length is 16 residues. V dropped 0 bases and J dropped 3; count of bases not matched to a gene: 2.